This T cell receptor beta chain was found in a study of blood T cell repertoires in COVID-19. The V gene end was trimmed by 1 base and the J gene end by 2 bases; junction bases not matched to a gene: 4. In germline, CDR1 is MGHRA, CDR2 YSYEKL. The CDR3 length is 15 residues. Produced via immunoSEQ multiplex PCR; TCRdb's table is partial and in-frame only. The sample comprises approximately 210,000 clones, 80% of which are singletons, and 3.5% to 4.5% rests with the top ten. The rearrangement joins TRBV4-1 to TRBJ1-1; 7 positions match TRBD1. This receptor was taken from a man aged 25 to 45 with acute COVID-19. Sequenced input: PBMCs or T cells enriched from blood (not recorded which). In nucleotides, the CDR3 is TGCGCCAGCAGCCAAGCCCCAGGGGGAAACACTGAAGCTTTCTTT. Amino acids: CASSQAPGGNTEAFF.